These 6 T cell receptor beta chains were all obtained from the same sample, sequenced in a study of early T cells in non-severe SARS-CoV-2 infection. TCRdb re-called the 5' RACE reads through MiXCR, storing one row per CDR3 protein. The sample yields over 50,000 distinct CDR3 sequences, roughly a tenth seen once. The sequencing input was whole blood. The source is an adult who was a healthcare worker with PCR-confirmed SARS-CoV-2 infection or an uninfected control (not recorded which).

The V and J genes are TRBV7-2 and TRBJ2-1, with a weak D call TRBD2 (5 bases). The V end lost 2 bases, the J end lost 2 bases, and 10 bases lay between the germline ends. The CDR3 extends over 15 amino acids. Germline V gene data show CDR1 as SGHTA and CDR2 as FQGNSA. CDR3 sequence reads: CASSLFTGAYNEQFF. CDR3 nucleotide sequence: TGTGCCAGCAGCTTATTTACCGGGGCCTACAATGAGCAGTTCTTC.

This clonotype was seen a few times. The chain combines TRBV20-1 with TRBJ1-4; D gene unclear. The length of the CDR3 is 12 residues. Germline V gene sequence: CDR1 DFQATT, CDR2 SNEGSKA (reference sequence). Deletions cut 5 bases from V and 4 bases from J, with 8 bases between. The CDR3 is CSAYALNEKLFF. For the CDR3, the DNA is TGCAGTGCTTACGCACTTAATGAAAAACTGTTTTTT.

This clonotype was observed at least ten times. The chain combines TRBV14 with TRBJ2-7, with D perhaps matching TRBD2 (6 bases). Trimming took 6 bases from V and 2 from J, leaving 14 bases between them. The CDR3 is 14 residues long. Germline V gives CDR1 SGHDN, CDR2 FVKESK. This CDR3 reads CASSQGRGTYEQYV. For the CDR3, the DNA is TGTGCCAGCAGTCAGGGACGGGGGACCTACGAGCAGTACGTC.

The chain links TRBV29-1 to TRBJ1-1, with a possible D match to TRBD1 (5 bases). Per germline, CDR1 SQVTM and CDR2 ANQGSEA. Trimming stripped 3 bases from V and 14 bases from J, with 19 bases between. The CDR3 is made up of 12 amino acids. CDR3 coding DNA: TGCAGCGTTGAGCCGGCGGGGGAGAGACGATTCTTT. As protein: CSVEPAGERRFF.

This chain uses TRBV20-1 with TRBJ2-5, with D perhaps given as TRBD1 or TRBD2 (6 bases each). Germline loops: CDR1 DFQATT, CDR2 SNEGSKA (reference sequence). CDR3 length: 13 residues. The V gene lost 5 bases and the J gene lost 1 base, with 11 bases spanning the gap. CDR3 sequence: CSAFWGAQETQYF. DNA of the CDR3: TGCAGTGCTTTTTGGGGGGCCCAAGAGACCCAGTACTTC.

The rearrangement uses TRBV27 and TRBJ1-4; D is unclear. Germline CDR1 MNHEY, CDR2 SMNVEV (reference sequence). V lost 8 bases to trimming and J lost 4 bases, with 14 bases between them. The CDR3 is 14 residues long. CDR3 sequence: CASSYQDGNEKLFF. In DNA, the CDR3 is TGTGCCAGCTCCTACCAGGACGGTAATGAAAAACTGTTTTTT.